This T cell receptor beta chain was documented in a study of T-cell memory formation after mild COVID-19. TCRdb re-called the 5' RACE reads with MiXCR, one entry per CDR3 protein. The sample contains roughly 110,000 distinct CDR3 sequences, 9.5% to 15% of which appear only once. The CDR3 has 14 amino acids. The ends were cut back, 6 bases at V and 0 bases at J, with 11 bases in the middle. This clonotype was seen a handful of times. Sequenced: PBMCs or a T cell subset sorted from them (not recorded which). The chain joins TRBV12-3 or TRBV12-4 to TRBJ2-5; D may correspond to TRBD1 or TRBD2 (6 bases each). This clonotype was obtained from an adult woman who had mild COVID-19 (a few samples of this study predate the infection). Cell type and time point are not known. The CDR3 sequence: CASSPGADQETQYF. The CDR3 DNA reads TGTGCCAGCAGCCCGGGGGCCGACCAAGAGACCCAGTACTTC.